The 24 T cell receptor beta chains given below trace back to one sample, sequenced in a study of shared clonotypes between healthy human individuals. This table comes from immunoSEQ multiplex PCR, and its TCRdb copy is limited to in-frame clones, with some not included. The sample includes some 900,000 clones, more than 75% of them seen just once. Sequenced input: memory CD4+ T cells sorted from blood. Subset described: CD45RA-negative fraction. These receptors were collected from a man between 18 and 35 years old in good health.

The J gene is TRBJ2-7, the V gene TRBV7-3, with D tentatively TRBD1 or TRBD2 (6 bases each). CDR1 is SGHTA, CDR2 FQGTGA, per germline. CDR3 length: 13 residues. V shed 2 bases and J shed 6 bases, with 11 bases lying between them. The CDR3 protein is CASSLAGGREQYF. In DNA form, the CDR3 reads TGTGCCAGCAGCTTAGCTGGGGGGCGCGAGCAGTACTTC.

This clone was recorded a few times. The genes are TRBV18 and TRBJ2-3, with 8 bases that match TRBD1. The J segment lost 5 bases and the V segment lost 2 bases, leaving 3 bases of the junction unmatched. This CDR3 is 14 amino acids long. Germline V gene sequence: CDR1 KGHSH, CDR2 LQKENI. The CDR3 loop reads CASSPGTGLDTQYF. The CDR3 DNA follows: TGTGCCAGCTCACCAGGGACAGGCTTAGATACGCAGTATTTT.

The V gene is TRBV5-1, the J gene TRBJ1-2; 11 nucleotides agree with TRBD1. Germline V gene data show CDR1 as SGHRS and CDR2 as YFSETQ. The CDR3 spans 15 residues. V shed 4 bases and J 4 bases; nucleotides not matched to a gene: 6. The CDR3 nucleotides are TGCGCCAGCAGCACGGGGACAGGGGGGCCCTATGGCTACACCTTC. Translated, it gives CASSTGTGGPYGYTF. The full variable domain, in which reference TRBV5-1 and TRBJ1-2 provide the parts outside the CDR3, is KAGVTQTPRYLIKTRGQQVTLSCSPISGHRSVSWYQQTPGQGLQFLFEYFSETQRNKGNFPGRFSGRQFSNSRSEMNVSTLELGDSALYLCASSTGTGGPYGYTFGSGTRLTVV.

Comment on this clone: This sample includes further DNA sequences coding for the same CDR3. The rearrangement uses TRBV30 and TRBJ1-5; 8 nucleotides match TRBD1. The CDR3 is 13 amino acids. Germline V gene lookup returns CDR1 GTSNPN and CDR2 SVGIG (reference sequence). After removal of 0 bases from V and 7 bases from J, the junction contained 2 bases not matched to a gene. This CDR3 reads CAWSVRGPQPQHF. CDR3 sequence (DNA): TGTGCCTGGAGTGTCAGGGGGCCCCAGCCCCAGCATTTT.

The chain carries TRBV15 and TRBJ2-5; no definite D call. There are 13 residues in the CDR3. From germline, CDR1 is LNHNV and CDR2 YYDKDF (reference sequence). Trimming left V 0 bases short and J 7 bases short, with 9 bases between. CDR3 bases: TGTGCCACCAGCAGAGATGCCGTCGCGACCCAGTACTTC. The encoded protein is CATSRDAVATQYF.

The chain's CDR3 is CASSPPSAGGSGELFF. CDR3 sequence (DNA): TGTGCCAGCTCACCACCTTCGGCAGGGGGCTCCGGGGAGCTGTTTTTT. This rearrangement joins TRBV18 to TRBJ2-2, with 8 positions matching TRBD1. The CDR3 spans 16 residues. Trimming cost V 0 bases and J 6 bases; bases outside gene matches: 6. Germline loops: CDR1 KGHSH, CDR2 LQKENI.

The chain carries TRBV11-2 and TRBJ2-1, with 10 bases fitting TRBD1. V lost 5 bases and J lost 2; bases outside the gene matches: 6. The V gene's germline CDR1 is SGHAT and CDR2 FQNNGV. The CDR3 consists of 16 residues. CDR3 sequence reads: CASSGSTGGPYNEQFF. CDR3 bases: TGTGCCAGCAGCGGTTCGACAGGGGGCCCCTACAATGAGCAGTTCTTC.

Comments on this clone: This CDR3 is also generated by other DNA sequences in the sample. The chain uses TRBV9 and TRBJ2-3; 7 nucleotides align to TRBD2. The CDR3 loop spans 15 amino acids. Germline CDR1 is SGDLS and CDR2 is YYNGEE. V was clipped by 0 bases and J by 4 bases; unmatched bases: 5. CDR3 sequence: CASSVGGRGPDTQYF. DNA for the CDR3: TGTGCCAGCAGCGTAGGTGGGAGGGGCCCAGATACGCAGTATTTT.

The chain employs TRBV4-2 and TRBJ1-6; D is unresolved. V lost 5 bases, J lost 5 bases, and 19 bases lay in between. Germline CDR1 is LGHNA and CDR2 is YNFKEQ. The CDR3 loop spans 17 amino acids. The CDR3 protein is CASSVRGEKLDNSPLHF. CDR3 coding DNA: TGTGCCAGCAGCGTAAGAGGAGAGAAATTGGATAATTCACCCCTCCACTTT.

This clone was found a few times. The chain couples TRBV5-4 to TRBJ2-7, with a weak D call TRBD1 (5 bases). CDR1 is SGHNT and CDR2 is YYREEE in the germline V gene (reference sequence). V was shortened by 2 bases and J by 6 bases, with 9 bases between the two germline ends. The CDR3 runs 12 residues. In DNA form, the CDR3 reads TGTGCCAGCAGCTTACAAGGGGTCGAGCAGTACTTC. It codes for CASSLQGVEQYF.

The chain employs TRBV28 and TRBJ1-4; 8 bases agree with TRBD1. This CDR3 has 15 residues. The V segment lost 6 bases and the J segment 6 bases; nucleotides outside the gene matches: 9. Germline lookup yields CDR1 MDHEN and CDR2 SYDVKM. CDR3 loop: CASSESHRGYEKLFF. In DNA, the CDR3 is TGTGCCAGCAGCGAATCCCACAGGGGGTATGAAAAACTGTTTTTT.

The CDR3, as DNA: TGCGCCAGCAGTCCGGGACAGCCGAATTCACCCCTCCACTTT. Its translation: CASSPGQPNSPLHF. J is TRBJ1-6 and V is TRBV10-1; 7 bases map to TRBD1. V lost 5 bases to trimming and J lost 7 bases; unmatched junction nucleotides: 5. This CDR3 spans 14 amino acids. In germline, CDR1 is WNHNN, CDR2 SYGVQD (reference sequence).

This chain joins TRBV6-5 and TRBJ2-3; TRBD2 might be the D (6 bases). This CDR3 region has 14 residues. CDR1 and CDR2 (germline): MNHEY, SVGAGI. V was cut by 3 bases and J by 3 bases, with 10 bases left in between. This CDR3 is CASSYLATTDTQYF. For the CDR3, the DNA is TGTGCCAGCAGTTATCTAGCGACTACAGATACGCAGTATTTT.

V usage is TRBV2 and J usage is TRBJ1-4, with D tentatively TRBD1 (5 bases). CDR1 is SNHLY, CDR2 FYNNEI, per germline. There are 15 residues in the CDR3. V gave up 6 bases and J gave up 14 bases, with 25 bases separating them. Here the CDR3 DNA reads TGTGCCAGCAGCTCTTTCCGAGGGGCAGTAGGTTCTCTGTTTTTT. Its protein is CASSSFRGAVGSLFF.

The genes are TRBV6-1 and TRBJ1-2; D remains unclear. Germline assignment: CDR1 MNHNS and CDR2 SASEGT. V lost 5 bases and J 3 bases, leaving 7 bases between the germline ends. CDR3 length: 12 amino acids. The chain's CDR3 is CASSWSDYGYTF. In nucleotides, the CDR3 is TGTGCCAGCAGTTGGTCGGACTATGGCTACACCTTC.

V and J are TRBV5-6 and TRBJ2-4; TRBD2 matches 7 bases. CDR3 length: 15 amino acids. Germline V gene lookup returns CDR1 SGHDT and CDR2 YYEEEE. The V segment lost 7 bases and the J segment 6 bases; nucleotides outside the gene matches: 13. CDR3 loop: CASSTVETSRNIQYF. The CDR3 nucleotides are TGTGCCAGCTCCACTGTAGAGACTAGCCGAAACATTCAGTACTTC.

The chain employs TRBV5-1 and TRBJ2-1; TRBD2 is a possible D gene (5 bases). Per germline, CDR1 SGHRS and CDR2 YFSETQ. The V end was cut by 0 bases, the J end by 0 bases, with 13 bases between. The CDR3 runs to 17 residues. The CDR3 coding sequence is TGCGCCAGCAGCTTGGACGGGATCGGTGGCTCCTACAATGAGCAGTTCTTC. Its translation is CASSLDGIGGSYNEQFF.

The V and J genes are TRBV5-1 and TRBJ2-5; 9 bases align to TRBD1. Germline CDR1 SGHRS, CDR2 YFSETQ. The V segment lost 3 bases and the J segment 7 bases; nucleotides outside the gene matches: 19. The CDR3 is 18 amino acids. The chain's CDR3 is CASSSHSGTGRAPGTQYF. Written as DNA, the CDR3 is TGCGCCAGCAGCTCCCACTCCGGGACAGGGCGTGCTCCGGGGACCCAGTACTTC. Supplemented by reference TRBV5-1 and TRBJ2-5, the full variable domain reads KAGVTQTPRYLIKTRGQQVTLSCSPISGHRSVSWYQQTPGQGLQFLFEYFSETQRNKGNFPGRFSGRQFSNSRSEMNVSTLELGDSALYLCASSSHSGTGRAPGTQYFGPGTRLLVL.

This clone was recorded a few times. This could be a read error, since a much larger clone is one nucleotide away. The chain couples TRBV28 to TRBJ2-2, with TRBD1 matching 7 bases. Looked up from germline, CDR1 is MDHEN and CDR2 is SYDVKM. This CDR3 contains 15 residues. With V trimmed by 6 bases and J by 1 base, 5 bases remained unmatched. Here the CDR3 reads CASSQWTGNTGELFF. CDR3 in DNA: TGTGCCAGCAGCCAGTGGACAGGGAACACCGGGGAGCTGTTTTTT.

The sample holds one count of this clone. The rearrangement links TRBV25-1 to TRBJ2-5; 9 bases match TRBD1. The CDR3 runs to 15 residues. Trimming removed 3 bases from V and 5 bases from J; junction bases left unmatched: 7. Germline CDR1 and CDR2: MGHDK and SYGVNS. CDR3 sequence reads: CASSDWDREGETQYF. The CDR3, as DNA: TGTGCCAGCAGTGACTGGGACAGGGAAGGGGAGACCCAGTACTTC.

This chain joins TRBV10-2 and TRBJ1-1; 7 bases agree with TRBD1. V was clipped by 8 bases and J by 0 bases; unmatched bases: 3. The CDR3 sequence is 13 residues long. CDR1 is WSHSY and CDR2 is SAAADI in the germline V gene. CDR3 coding DNA: TGCGCCAGCGGCGGACAGGTGAACACTGAAGCTTTCTTT. The encoded protein is CASGGQVNTEAFF.

The CDR3 sequence: CASSPTDRGHFGNTIYF. In nucleotides, the CDR3 is TGTGCCAGCTCACCAACGGACAGGGGGCATTTTGGAAACACCATATATTTT. The rearrangement joins TRBV18 to TRBJ1-3; TRBD1 agrees at 11 bases. The CDR3 extends over 17 amino acids. V lost 2 bases and J lost 3; bases outside the gene matches: 6. The germline V gene has CDR1 KGHSH and CDR2 LQKENI. The full variable domain, in which reference TRBV18 and TRBJ1-3 provide the parts outside the CDR3, is NAGVMQNPRHLVRRRGQEARLRCSPMKGHSHVYWYRQLPEEGLKFMVYLQKENIIDESGMPKERFSAEFPKEGPSILRIQQVVRGDSAAYFCASSPTDRGHFGNTIYFGEGSWLTVV.

The chain joins TRBV18 to TRBJ2-1; 8 positions agree with TRBD2. This CDR3 region has 14 residues. CDR1 KGHSH and CDR2 LQKENI come from the germline V gene. V gave up 6 bases and J gave up 8 bases; unmatched junction bases: 9. CDR3 region: CASSPPAREDEQFF. The CDR3 DNA sequence: TGTGCCAGCTCCCCGCCGGCGCGGGAGGATGAGCAGTTCTTC.

This chain uses TRBV2 with TRBJ2-1; D unclear. The CDR3 consists of 14 residues. Looked up from germline, CDR1 is SNHLY and CDR2 is FYNNEI. V was cut by 4 bases and J by 2 bases, with 9 bases left in between. The CDR3: CASSGPLAYNEQFF. The CDR3 coding sequence is TGTGCCAGCAGTGGGCCCCTGGCCTACAATGAGCAGTTCTTC.